This T cell receptor (beta chain) appears in the sequencing data of a study of CD8 T cells in ankylosing spondylitis. Study-level findings and limits: Reports say disease-linked clones showed up significantly more in matched ankylosing spondylitis synovial fluid. The study identified a TCR beta motif of under ten highly homologous variants that appeared characteristic of ankylosing spondylitis blood.

TCRdb reprocessed the 5' RACE reads via MiXCR and lists one record per CDR3 protein. Of about 110,000 distinct CDR3 sequences in the sample, around 24% were seen once. This clonotype showed up just a few times. The antigen is not known. Material: synovial fluid, either unsorted or a sorted T cell fraction (not recorded which). This receptor was obtained from a male donor with ankylosing spondylitis.

In DNA form, the CDR3 reads TGTGCCAGCAGGGAACAGGTCCGGTCGAGCACAGATACGCAGTATTTT. Translating gives CASREQVRSSTDTQYF. The chain has TRBV2 and TRBJ2-3; the D gene is possibly TRBD1 (5 bases). The CDR3 is 16 amino acids. Germline CDR1 reads SNHLY; CDR2 reads FYNNEI. V dropped 6 bases and J dropped 0 bases, with 16 bases sitting between them.